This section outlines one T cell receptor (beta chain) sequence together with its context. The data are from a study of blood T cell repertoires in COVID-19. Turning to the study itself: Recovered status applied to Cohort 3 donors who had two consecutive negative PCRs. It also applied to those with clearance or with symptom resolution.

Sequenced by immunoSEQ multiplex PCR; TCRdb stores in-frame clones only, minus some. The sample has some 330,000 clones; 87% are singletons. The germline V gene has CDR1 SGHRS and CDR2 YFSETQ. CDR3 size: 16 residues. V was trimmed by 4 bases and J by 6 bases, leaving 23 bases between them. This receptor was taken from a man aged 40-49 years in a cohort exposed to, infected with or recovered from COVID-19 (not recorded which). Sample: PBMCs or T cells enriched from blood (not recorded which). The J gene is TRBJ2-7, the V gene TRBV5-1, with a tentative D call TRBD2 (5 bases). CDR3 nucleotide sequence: TGCGCCAGCAGCCTCTGTATGAGGGCAGATAATTGCGAGCAGTACTTC. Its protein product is CASSLCMRADNCEQYF. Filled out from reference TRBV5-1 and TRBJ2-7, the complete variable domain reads KAGVTQTPRYLIKTRGQQVTLSCSPISGHRSVSWYQQTPGQGLQFLFEYFSETQRNKGNFPGRFSGRQFSNSRSEMNVSTLELGDSALYLCASSLCMRADNCEQYFGPGTRLTVT.